The 21 T cell receptor beta chains listed next were all sequenced from one sample in a study of blood T cell repertoires in COVID-19 (dated by TCRdb to about 2020). Library construction relied on the immunoSEQ multiplex PCR assay. TCRdb retrieved this table from immuneACCESS and kept in-frame rearrangements only. Not all clones are present; in checked studies, unresolved V genes account for under half, and no reason is known for the remainder. The sample profile shows 120,000 or so clones; more than 70% of them were found once. 5.5% to 6% of the sample is in the top ten clones. Sequenced sample: peripheral blood. The receptor set was obtained from a man older than 75 with active or convalescent COVID-19.

The chain uses TRBV11-2 and TRBJ2-2, with 8 nucleotides matching TRBD2. Per germline, CDR1 SGHAT and CDR2 FQNNGV. Germline trimming cut 3 bases from V and 7 bases from J; bases unmatched to any gene: 4. This CDR3 contains 14 residues. As DNA, the CDR3 is TGTGCCAGCAGCTTGCGGGGGGTAATCGGGGAGCTGTTTTTT. It is translated as CASSLRGVIGELFF. Together with reference TRBV11-2 and TRBJ2-2, the CDR3 gives the full variable domain: EAGVAQSPRYKIIEKRQSVAFWCNPISGHATLYWYQQILGQGPKLLIQFQNNGVVDDSQLPKDRFSAERLKGVDSTLKIQPAKLEDSAVYLCASSLRGVIGELFFGEGSRLTVL.

The chain recombines TRBV10-1 with TRBJ2-2, with 9 positions matching TRBD1. Germline CDR1 reads WNHNN; CDR2 reads SYGVQD (reference sequence). The trim removed 6 bases at V and 4 bases at J, leaving 6 bases unmatched. The CDR3 runs to 15 residues. The CDR3 DNA follows: TGCGCCAGCAGAGGGTACAGGGGGCGCACCGGGGAGCTGTTTTTT. Its protein product is CASRGYRGRTGELFF.

The rearrangement uses TRBV5-1 and TRBJ2-1; D remains ambiguous. There are 11 residues in the CDR3. Germline V gives CDR1 SGHRS, CDR2 YFSETQ. V gave up 4 bases and J gave up 5 bases, with 4 bases separating them. The CDR3 spells CASSADNEQFF. CDR3 sequence (DNA): TGCGCCAGCAGCGCGGACAATGAGCAGTTCTTC.

Notes on this clone: No DNA is shown, since the ends of the CDR3 on it are uncertain; the CDR3 is the one TCRdb lists. This chain joins TRBV6-5 and TRBJ1-3; the D call of TRBD1 is as the table states it, not checked on the DNA. Both ends counted, the CDR3 spans 15 residues. The germline CDR1 and CDR2 sequences are MNHEY and SVGAGI. The CDR3 sequence is CASSTSTGGGNTIYF.

The chain is built from TRBV2 and TRBJ2-3, with D possibly being TRBD2 (6 bases). Between the trimmed V and J ends, which lost 7 bases and 6 bases, there was a span of 20 bases. Per the germline V gene, CDR1 is SNHLY and CDR2 is FYNNEI. This CDR3 is 15 amino acids long. This CDR3 reads CASTGEGGLGDTQYF. CDR3 DNA sequence: TGTGCCAGCACGGGAGAGGGTGGGTTAGGGGATACGCAGTATTTT.

This rearrangement joins TRBV7-2 to TRBJ2-7; TRBD2 matches 9 bases. The CDR3 loop spans 15 amino acids. V lost 6 bases, J lost 3 bases, and 9 bases stayed unmatched. Germline CDR1 and CDR2: SGHTA and FQGNSA. The CDR3 bases are TGTGCCAGCAGTAATAGCGGGGGCCCTTACTACGAGCAGTACTTC. It codes for CASSNSGGPYYEQYF.

The chain links TRBV7-2 to TRBJ2-3; 14 bases line up with TRBD2. The V and J ends lost 5 bases and 0 bases, in that order; junction bases with no gene match: 4. Germline CDR1 is SGHTA and CDR2 is FQGNSA. CDR3 length: 17 amino acids. The CDR3 region has the DNA TGTGCCAGCAGCCCAAGACTAGCGGGGGGGAGCACAGATACGCAGTATTTT. Translated, it gives CASSPRLAGGSTDTQYF.

The chain uses TRBV9 and TRBJ1-1; the D gene is possibly TRBD1 (5 bases). The germline gives CDR1 SGDLS, CDR2 YYNGEE. Trimming left V 0 bases short and J 3 bases short, with 12 bases between. The CDR3 runs to 15 residues. In nucleotides, the CDR3 is TGTGCCAGCAGCGTAGAAGGGGCCCCCCACACTGAAGCTTTCTTT. Its translation: CASSVEGAPHTEAFF.

The J gene is TRBJ1-3, the V gene TRBV6-5; possibly TRBD1 for D (5 bases). V gave up 6 bases and J gave up 8 bases, with 20 bases separating them. The CDR3 consists of 15 residues. Per the germline V gene, CDR1 is MNHEY and CDR2 is SVGAGI. The CDR3 DNA reads as TGTGCCAGCAGAACCCAGGGTGTGAGGAGGGACACCATATATTTT. It codes for CASRTQGVRRDTIYF.

This clone appeared once. J is TRBJ2-5 and V is TRBV7-2; 10 bases match TRBD2. V trimming: 5 bases; J trimming: 9 bases; junction bases outside the gene matches: 6. CDR3 length: 13 residues. Germline V lookup: CDR1 SGHTA, CDR2 FQGNSA. The CDR3: CASSPGLASPQYF. The CDR3 coding sequence is TGTGCCAGCAGCCCGGGACTAGCGAGCCCCCAGTACTTC.

The chain links TRBV7-3 to TRBJ2-5; TRBD2 aligns across 8 bases. The length of the CDR3 is 17 residues. V shed 0 bases and J 2 bases; nucleotides not matched to a gene: 8. Germline V gene sequence: CDR1 SGHTA, CDR2 FQGTGA. As DNA, the CDR3 is TGTGCCAGCAGCTTAACGGGGGTAGCGGGGCTTCAAGAGACCCAGTACTTC. It encodes CASSLTGVAGLQETQYF.

The V gene is TRBV5-8, the J gene TRBJ1-4; D is perhaps TRBD1 (5 bases). V lost 3 bases and J 5 bases, leaving 14 bases between the germline ends. The CDR3 sequence is 15 residues long. Germline values: CDR1 SGHTS, CDR2 YDEGEE. The CDR3 protein is CASSYAGKWNEKLFF. CDR3 DNA: TGTGCCAGCAGCTATGCAGGGAAATGGAATGAAAAACTGTTTTTT.

V gene TRBV7-2 combines with J gene TRBJ1-5, with 9 bases fitting TRBD1. J was trimmed by 1 base and V by 1 base; bases with no gene match: 5. The V gene's germline CDR1 is SGHTA and CDR2 FQGNSA. The CDR3 covers 17 residues. The CDR3 reads CASSLVGTGLSNQPQHF. In nucleotides, the CDR3 is TGTGCCAGCAGCTTAGTGGGGACAGGGTTAAGCAATCAGCCCCAGCATTTT.

The rearrangement links TRBV6-4 to TRBJ1-2; D unresolved. The CDR3 loop spans 14 amino acids. V gave up 0 bases and J gave up 7 bases, with 12 bases separating them. Germline V lookup: CDR1 MRHNA, CDR2 SNTAGT. DNA for the CDR3: TGTGCCAGCAGTGACTCGAGCTCGGTTGGTGGCTACACCTTC. Protein: CASSDSSSVGGYTF.

The CDR3 DNA is TGTGCCATCAGTGAGCGGGCGGGACTAGCGGTTTCAGATACGCAGTATTTT. Translated, it gives CAISERAGLAVSDTQYF. The genes are TRBV10-3 and TRBJ2-3, with 11 positions matching TRBD2. The trim removed 2 bases at V and 4 bases at J, leaving 8 bases unmatched. The CDR3 runs to 17 residues. Germline assignment: CDR1 ENHRY and CDR2 SYGVKD.

The count of this clone is one. The rearrangement links TRBV5-1 to TRBJ1-2, with 7 nucleotides matching TRBD1. The CDR3 length is 16 residues. CDR1 is SGHRS, CDR2 YFSETQ, per germline. Trimming cost V 4 bases and J 6 bases; bases outside gene matches: 15. CDR3 sequence (DNA): TGCGCCAGCAGCGCTACGGGACAGACGGTGGGCCATGGCTACACCTTC. It translates to CASSATGQTVGHGYTF.

The V call is TRBV12-3 or TRBV12-4, the J call TRBJ1-2, with 8 bases that match TRBD1. Trimming removed 6 bases from V and 6 bases from J; junction bases left unmatched: 3. The CDR3 covers 12 residues. CDR3 region: CASSRGRHGYTF. In nucleotides, the CDR3 is TGTGCCAGCAGCAGGGGGCGGCATGGCTACACCTTC.

V and J are TRBV6-2 or TRBV6-3 and TRBJ2-1; 10 nucleotides align to TRBD2. This CDR3 has 14 amino acids. Unmatched junction bases numbered 6, after V lost 5 bases and J lost 8 bases. The germline V gene encodes CDR1 MNHEY and CDR2 SVGEGT. In DNA form, the CDR3 reads TGTGCCAGCAGTCAAGCGGGGGGGCCACATGAGCAGTTCTTC. Its translation: CASSQAGGPHEQFF.

A single count supports this clone. The rearrangement joins TRBV6-2 or TRBV6-3 to TRBJ1-3, with TRBD1 identical over 8 bases. Germline assignment: CDR1 MNHEY and CDR2 SVGEGT. The CDR3 runs to 15 residues. V lost 0 bases, J lost 4 bases, and 2 bases stayed unmatched. As DNA, the CDR3 is TGTGCCAGCAGTTACTCCAGGGGGCGCGGAAACACCATATATTTT. Translated: CASSYSRGRGNTIYF.

The gene calls are TRBV7-8 and TRBJ2-1; D not resolved. CDR3 length: 14 amino acids. Trimming cost V 1 base and J 7 bases, with 11 bases left between them. Germline assignment: CDR1 SGHVS and CDR2 FQNEAQ. The CDR3 here is CASSLGLVANEQFF. The CDR3 DNA sequence: TGTGCCAGCAGCTTAGGGCTAGTCGCTAATGAGCAGTTCTTC.

By sample fraction, this clone is medium-sized (0.01 to 0.1%). This rearrangement joins TRBV4-2 to TRBJ2-7, with 9 bases lining up with TRBD1. The V gene end was trimmed by 0 bases and the J gene end by 6 bases; junction bases not matched to a gene: 9. Germline V gene sequence: CDR1 LGHNA, CDR2 YNFKEQ. The CDR3 runs 16 residues. The DNA of the CDR3 is TGTGCCAGCAGCCAAGAGTCCGGGACAGGGTATAGCGAGCAGTACTTC. Translation: CASSQESGTGYSEQYF.